Below are 5 T cell receptor beta chains sequenced from a single sample in a study of T cell responses to AZD1222 COVID-19 vaccine. Measured with immunoSEQ multiplex PCR; TCRdb has only the in-frame clones, and not every one. The sample lists about 110,000 clones, about 87% occurring once. Sample: peripheral blood, taken on day 0 of AZD1222 vaccination. The receptors stem from an adult in good health.

This chain links TRBV24-1 with TRBJ2-7, with D possibly TRBD1 on 6 matching bases. This CDR3 spans 14 amino acids. Per germline, CDR1 KGHDR and CDR2 SFDVKD. Trimming took off 5 bases at V and 1 base at J, with 11 bases between the two ends. CDR3 loop: CATSGKGVSYEQYF. CDR3 DNA: TGTGCCACCAGTGGGAAGGGGGTGTCCTACGAGCAGTACTTC.

This clone was detected once. The rearrangement links TRBV27 to TRBJ2-1; D is undetermined. In germline, CDR1 is MNHEY, CDR2 SMNVEV (reference sequence). V was cut by 5 bases and J by 10 bases, with 21 bases left in between. The CDR3 totals 15 residues. CDR3 DNA sequence: TGTGCCAGCAGTCCATCGGTATCCCCAAGCTTGGAGCAGTTCTTC. Its protein product is CASSPSVSPSLEQFF.

This clone was found a few times. J is TRBJ1-1 and V is TRBV5-1; 7 bases fit TRBD1. The CDR3 spans 14 residues. Germline V CDR1 and CDR2: SGHRS, YFSETQ. With V trimmed by 4 bases and J by 2 bases, 5 bases remained unmatched. CDR3 loop: CASSQTGYNTEAFF. The CDR3 region has the DNA TGCGCCAGCAGCCAGACAGGGTATAACACTGAAGCTTTCTTT.

This sequence joins TRBV7-9 and TRBJ1-1, with D unclear. Germline lookup yields CDR1 SEHNR and CDR2 FQNEAQ (reference sequence). The V and J ends lost 1 base and 8 bases respectively, with 8 bases between them. CDR3 size: 12 residues. In DNA, the CDR3 is TGTGCCAGCAGCTTAGTTGGCCTCGAAGCTTTCTTT. This gives the protein CASSLVGLEAFF.

This chain uses TRBV5-5 with TRBJ1-3; D is possibly TRBD1 (6 bases). Trimming pared 5 bases from V and 4 bases from J, leaving 16 bases between. The CDR3 runs to 15 residues. The germline gives CDR1 SGHKS, CDR2 YYEKEE (reference sequence). CDR3 sequence reads: CASRPDVGGGNTIYF. In DNA, the CDR3 is TGTGCCAGCAGACCTGACGTTGGGGGCGGAAACACCATATATTTT.